Listed below are T cell receptor beta chains from one sample, sequenced in a study of blood T cell repertoires in COVID-19. TCRdb's table, derived via immunoSEQ multiplex PCR, lists solely in-frame clones and lacks some. Of 450,000 or so clones in the sample, 90% were seen once. Source material: PBMCs or T cells enriched from blood (not recorded which). Receptors were obtained from a man between 18 and 29 years old who had recovered from COVID-19. The CDR3 runs from the conserved cysteine through the conserved F or W. A D gene is named only where the DNA matches it firmly. Expanded clones are given a class, and other clones once, few, many or no size at all.

CDR3 protein	CDR3 DNA	V gene	D gene	clone size	J gene
CASSPGGYTGELFF	TGTGCCAGCAGCCCAGGGGGGTACACCGGGGAGCTGTTTTTT	TRBV7-2	.	.	TRBJ2-2
CASSFSGQPYEQYF	TGTGCCAGCAGCTTCTCGGGACAGCCCTACGAGCAGTACTTC	TRBV11-2	TRBD1	.	TRBJ2-7
CASSSGGRNQPQHF	TGTGCCAGCAGCTCTGGGGGCCGCAATCAGCCCCAGCATTTT	TRBV11-2	.	.	TRBJ1-5
CASSPGLAGGNGELFF	TGTGCCAGCAGCCCGGGACTAGCGGGGGGTAACGGGGAGCTGTTTTTT	TRBV7-6	TRBD2	once	TRBJ2-2
CASSITGFEQYF	TGTGCCAGCAGTATTACAGGGTTCGAGCAGTACTTC	TRBV12-3/TRBV12-4	.	once	TRBJ2-7
CASSWVTGTGANVLTF	TGCGCCAGCAGCTGGGTGACAGGGACTGGGGCCAACGTCCTGACTTTC	TRBV5-1	TRBD1	.	TRBJ2-6
CASSQVLLYQETQYF	TGTGCCAGCAGCCAAGTATTACTGTACCAAGAGACCCAGTACTTC	TRBV3-1/TRBV3-2	.	.	TRBJ2-5
CAKPRRYLDNTEAFF	TGTGCCAAACCTCGACGTTACCTAGATAACACTGAAGCTTTCTTT	TRBV6-5	.	.	TRBJ1-1
CASSFPSGRASGEQFF	TGCGCCAGCAGCTTCCCTAGCGGGAGGGCCTCGGGGGAGCAGTTCTTC	TRBV5-1	TRBD2	.	TRBJ2-1
CASSFTGADTQYF	TGTGCCAGCAGCTTCACAGGGGCTGATACGCAGTATTTT	TRBV7-8	TRBD1	.	TRBJ2-3
CASRNTGGSGNTIYF	TGTGCCAGCAGGAATACAGGGGGCTCTGGAAACACCATATATTTT	TRBV11-3	TRBD1	.	TRBJ1-3
CASSHRVTPDYGYTF	TGTGCCAGCAGCCACAGGGTGACGCCCGACTATGGCTACACCTTC	TRBV7-9	.	.	TRBJ1-2
CASSLAGEGYNEQFF	TGTGCCAGCAGCTTAGCGGGGGAGGGTTACAATGAGCAGTTCTTC	TRBV13	TRBD2	.	TRBJ2-1
CASSFGLAGAYEQYF	TGTGCCAGCAGTTTTGGACTAGCGGGGGCGTACGAGCAGTACTTC	TRBV6-5	TRBD2	few	TRBJ2-7
CASPWETGAAGYGYTF	TGCGCCAGCCCCTGGGAGACAGGGGCAGCAGGCTATGGCTACACCTTC	TRBV10-2	TRBD1	.	TRBJ1-2